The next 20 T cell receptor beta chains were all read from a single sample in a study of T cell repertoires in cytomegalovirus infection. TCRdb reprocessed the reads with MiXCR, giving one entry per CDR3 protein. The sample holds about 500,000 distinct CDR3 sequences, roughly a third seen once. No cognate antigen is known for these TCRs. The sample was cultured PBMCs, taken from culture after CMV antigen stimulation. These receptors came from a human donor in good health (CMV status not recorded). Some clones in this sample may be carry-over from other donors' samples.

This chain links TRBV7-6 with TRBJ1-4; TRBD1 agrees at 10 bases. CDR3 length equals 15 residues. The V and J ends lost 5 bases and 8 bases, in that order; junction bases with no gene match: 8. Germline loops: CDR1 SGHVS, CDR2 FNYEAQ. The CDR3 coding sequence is TGTGCCAGCAGCCCCACCGGGACAGGGGTCGAAAAACTGTTTTTT. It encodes CASSPTGTGVEKLFF.

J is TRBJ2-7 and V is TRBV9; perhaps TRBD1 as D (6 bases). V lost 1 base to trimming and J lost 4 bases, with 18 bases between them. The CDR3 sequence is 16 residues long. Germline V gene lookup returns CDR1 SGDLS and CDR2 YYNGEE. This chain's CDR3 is CASSVTPHAGVYEQYF. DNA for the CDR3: TGTGCCAGCAGCGTAACCCCCCACGCAGGGGTATACGAGCAGTACTTC.

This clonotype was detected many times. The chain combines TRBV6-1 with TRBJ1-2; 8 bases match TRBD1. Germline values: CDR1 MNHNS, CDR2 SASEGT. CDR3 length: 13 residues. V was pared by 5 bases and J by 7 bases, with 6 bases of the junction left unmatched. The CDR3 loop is CASSPRQGSGYTF. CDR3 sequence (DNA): TGTGCCAGCAGTCCGCGACAGGGGTCTGGCTACACCTTC.

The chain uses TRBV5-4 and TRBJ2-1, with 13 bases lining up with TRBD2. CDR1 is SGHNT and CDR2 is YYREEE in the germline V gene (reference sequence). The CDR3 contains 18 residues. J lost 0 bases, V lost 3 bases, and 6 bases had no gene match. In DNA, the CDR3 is TGTGCCAGCAGCTCGGGGACTAGCGGGACTAGCTCCTACAATGAGCAGTTCTTC. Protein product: CASSSGTSGTSSYNEQFF.

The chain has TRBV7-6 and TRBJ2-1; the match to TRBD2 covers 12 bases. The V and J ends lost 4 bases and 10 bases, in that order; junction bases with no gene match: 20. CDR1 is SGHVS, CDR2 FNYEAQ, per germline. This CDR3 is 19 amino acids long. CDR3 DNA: TGTGCCAGCAGCTCCCGTGGGTGGGCGACTAGCGGGAGCGGAGGGGAGCAGTTCTTC. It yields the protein CASSSRGWATSGSGGEQFF.

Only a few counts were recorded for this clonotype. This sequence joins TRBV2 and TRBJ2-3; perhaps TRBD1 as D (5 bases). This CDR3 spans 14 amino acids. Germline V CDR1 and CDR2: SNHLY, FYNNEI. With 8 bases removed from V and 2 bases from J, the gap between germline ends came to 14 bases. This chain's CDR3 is CASGGAAATDTQYF. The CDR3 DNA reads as TGTGCCAGCGGTGGGGCGGCAGCCACAGATACGCAGTATTTT. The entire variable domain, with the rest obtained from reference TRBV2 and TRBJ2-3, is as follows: EPEVTQTPSHQVTQMGQEVILRCVPISNHLYFYWYRQILGQKVEFLVSFYNNEISEKSEIFDDQFSVERPDGSNFTLKIRSTKLEDSAMYFCASGGAAATDTQYFGPGTRLTVL.

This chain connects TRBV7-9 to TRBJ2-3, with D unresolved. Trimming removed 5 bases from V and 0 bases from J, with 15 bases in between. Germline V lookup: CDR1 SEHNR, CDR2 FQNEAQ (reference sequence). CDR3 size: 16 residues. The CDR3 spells CASSRVITLSTDTQYF. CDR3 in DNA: TGTGCCAGCAGCCGAGTAATTACTCTTAGCACAGATACGCAGTATTTT.

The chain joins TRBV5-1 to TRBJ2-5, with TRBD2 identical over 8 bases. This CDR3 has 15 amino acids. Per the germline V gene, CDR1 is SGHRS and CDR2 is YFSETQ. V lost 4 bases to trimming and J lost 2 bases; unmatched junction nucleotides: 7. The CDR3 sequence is CASSQLAGQQETQYF. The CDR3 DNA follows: TGCGCCAGCAGCCAGCTAGCGGGCCAACAAGAGACCCAGTACTTC.

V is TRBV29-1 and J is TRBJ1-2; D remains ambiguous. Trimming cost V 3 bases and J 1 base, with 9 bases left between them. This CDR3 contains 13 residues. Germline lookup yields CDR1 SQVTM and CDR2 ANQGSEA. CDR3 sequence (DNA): TGCAGCGTTGATCCCGAGGTTAACTATGGCTACACCTTC. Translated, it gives CSVDPEVNYGYTF.

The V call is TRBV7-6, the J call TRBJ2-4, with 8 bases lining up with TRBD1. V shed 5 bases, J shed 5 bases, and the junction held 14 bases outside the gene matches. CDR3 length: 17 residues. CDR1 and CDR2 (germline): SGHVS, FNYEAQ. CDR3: CASSTGTGQKGENIQYF. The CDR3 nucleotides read TGTGCCAGCAGCACAGGGACAGGTCAAAAAGGGGAAAACATTCAGTACTTC.

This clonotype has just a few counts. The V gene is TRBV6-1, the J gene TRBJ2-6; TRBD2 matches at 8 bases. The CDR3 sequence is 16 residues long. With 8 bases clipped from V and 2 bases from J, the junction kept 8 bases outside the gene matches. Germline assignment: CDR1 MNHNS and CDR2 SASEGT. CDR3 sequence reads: CASRRGARAGANVLTF. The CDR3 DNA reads TGTGCCAGCCGGCGGGGGGCGAGGGCTGGGGCCAACGTCCTGACTTTC.

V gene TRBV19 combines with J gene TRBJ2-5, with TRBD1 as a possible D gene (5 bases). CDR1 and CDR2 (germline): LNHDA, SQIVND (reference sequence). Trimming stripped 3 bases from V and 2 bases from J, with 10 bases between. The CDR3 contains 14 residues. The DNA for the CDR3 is TGTGCCAGTAGTATGGCAGGGTGGCAAGAGACCCAGTACTTC. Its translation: CASSMAGWQETQYF. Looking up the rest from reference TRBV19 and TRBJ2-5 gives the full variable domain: DGGITQSPKYLFRKEGQNVTLSCEQNLNHDAMYWYRQDPGQGLRLIYYSQIVNDFQKGDIAEGYSVSREKKESFPLTVTSAQKNPTAFYLCASSMAGWQETQYFGPGTRLLVL.

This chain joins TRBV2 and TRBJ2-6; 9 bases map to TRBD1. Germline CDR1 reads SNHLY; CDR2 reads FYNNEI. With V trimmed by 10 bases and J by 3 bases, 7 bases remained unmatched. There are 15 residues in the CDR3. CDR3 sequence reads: CATRDRVGGANVLTF. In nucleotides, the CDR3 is TGTGCCACTCGGGACAGGGTTGGTGGGGCCAACGTCCTGACTTTC.

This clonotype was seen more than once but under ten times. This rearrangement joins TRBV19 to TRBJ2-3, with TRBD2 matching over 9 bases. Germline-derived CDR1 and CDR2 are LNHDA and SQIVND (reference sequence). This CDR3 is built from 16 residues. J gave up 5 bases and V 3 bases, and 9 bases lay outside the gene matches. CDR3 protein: CASSIASGRSGDTQYF. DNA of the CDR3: TGTGCCAGTAGTATTGCCAGCGGGAGGAGCGGAGATACGCAGTATTTT.

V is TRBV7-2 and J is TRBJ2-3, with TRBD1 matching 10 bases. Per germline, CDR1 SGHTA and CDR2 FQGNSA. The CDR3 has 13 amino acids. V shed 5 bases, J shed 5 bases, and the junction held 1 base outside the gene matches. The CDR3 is CASSGQGGDTQYF. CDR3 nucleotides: TGTGCCAGCAGCGGACAGGGGGGAGATACGCAGTATTTT.

CDR3 region: CATTLVPNNEQFF. The CDR3 coding sequence is TGTGCCACAACTCTGGTTCCGAACAATGAGCAGTTCTTC. This chain connects TRBV6-2 or TRBV6-3 to TRBJ2-1; D unresolved. The CDR3 is made up of 13 amino acids. V lost 10 bases, J lost 5 bases, and 15 bases lay in between. The V gene's germline CDR1 is MNHEY and CDR2 SVGEGT.

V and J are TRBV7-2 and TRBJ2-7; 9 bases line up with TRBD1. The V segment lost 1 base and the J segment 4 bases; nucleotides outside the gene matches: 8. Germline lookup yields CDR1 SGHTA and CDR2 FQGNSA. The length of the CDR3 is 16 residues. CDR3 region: CASSLVGQGLGYEQYF. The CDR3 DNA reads TGTGCCAGCAGCTTAGTGGGACAGGGTCTTGGATACGAGCAGTACTTC.

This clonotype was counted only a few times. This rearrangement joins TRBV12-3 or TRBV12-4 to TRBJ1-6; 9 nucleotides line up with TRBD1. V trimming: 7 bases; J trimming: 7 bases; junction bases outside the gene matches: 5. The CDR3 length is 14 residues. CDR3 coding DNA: TGTGCCAGCACACCGACAGGGGGAAATTCACCCCTCCACTTT. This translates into CASTPTGGNSPLHF.

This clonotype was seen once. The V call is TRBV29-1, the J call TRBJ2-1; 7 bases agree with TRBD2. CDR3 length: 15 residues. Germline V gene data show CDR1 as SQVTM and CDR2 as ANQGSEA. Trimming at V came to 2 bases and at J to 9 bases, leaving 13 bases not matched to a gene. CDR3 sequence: CSVENGGSLTVEQFF. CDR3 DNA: TGCAGCGTTGAAAACGGCGGGAGCCTCACGGTTGAGCAGTTCTTC.

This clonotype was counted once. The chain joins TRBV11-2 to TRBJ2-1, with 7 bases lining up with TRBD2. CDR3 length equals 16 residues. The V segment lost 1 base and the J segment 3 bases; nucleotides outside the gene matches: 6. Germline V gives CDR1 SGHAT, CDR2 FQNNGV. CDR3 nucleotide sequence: TGTGCCAGCAGCTTAGTCGCAGCGGGATTCTACAATGAGCAGTTCTTC. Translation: CASSLVAAGFYNEQFF.